Shown below are 16 T cell receptor beta chains from a single sample sequenced in a study of somatic mutations in cytotoxic T cells in rheumatoid arthritis. Repertoires were generated with immunoSEQ multiplex PCR, while TCRdb's copy carries only in-frame clones and drops some. The sample holds some 27,000 clones, roughly four fifths seen once. The sample comprised CD8+ T cells sorted from blood. All receptors derive from a woman under 30 in good health.

Here the CDR3 reads CASSQALGNTGELFF. CDR3 nucleotide sequence: TGCGCCAGCAGCCAAGCGTTGGGGAACACCGGGGAGCTGTTTTTT. This sequence joins TRBV4-1 and TRBJ2-2; no firm D call. The CDR3 loop spans 15 amino acids. V was shortened by 1 base and J by 1 base, with 7 bases between the two germline ends. The V gene's germline CDR1 is MGHRA and CDR2 YSYEKL.

This clone was observed a few times. This chain connects TRBV4-1 to TRBJ1-2; weak D call: TRBD1 (6 bases). The germline gives CDR1 MGHRA, CDR2 YSYEKL. The ends were cut back, 0 bases at V and 2 bases at J, with 16 bases in the middle. The CDR3 is made up of 17 amino acids. The CDR3 region has the DNA TGCGCCAGCAGCCAAGATTGGGGGGGGCTGGGGAACTATGGCTACACCTTC. Its translation: CASSQDWGGLGNYGYTF.

The rearrangement links TRBV5-6 to TRBJ2-7, with 9 nucleotides matching TRBD1. Germline V gene sequence: CDR1 SGHDT, CDR2 YYEEEE. CDR3 length: 18 residues. V shed 2 bases and J 0 bases; nucleotides not matched to a gene: 12. CDR3 region: CASSFRDRVIFSSYEQYF. The CDR3 bases are TGTGCCAGCAGCTTCCGGGACAGGGTCATTTTTAGCTCCTACGAGCAGTACTTC.

The V call is TRBV9, the J call TRBJ2-3, with TRBD2 identical over 7 bases. Trimming cost V 4 bases and J 3 bases; bases outside gene matches: 11. The CDR3 consists of 16 residues. Germline lookup yields CDR1 SGDLS and CDR2 YYNGEE. CDR3 in DNA: TGTGCCAGCAGCCTGAGCGCGGGGGAGGTAACAGATACGCAGTATTTT. Protein product: CASSLSAGEVTDTQYF. The variable domain in full, completed from reference TRBV9 and TRBJ2-3, reads DSGVTQTPKHLITATGQRVTLRCSPRSGDLSVYWYQQSLDQGLQFLIQYYNGEERAKGNILERFSAQQFPDLHSELNLSSLELGDSALYFCASSLSAGEVTDTQYFGPGTRLTVL.

The chain links TRBV5-6 to TRBJ2-1; 12 bases align to TRBD2. There are 14 residues in the CDR3. Germline values: CDR1 SGHDT, CDR2 YYEEEE. Trimming at V came to 0 bases and at J to 9 bases, leaving 1 base not matched to a gene. The CDR3, as DNA: TGTGCCAGCAGCTTGGGACTAGCGGGAGCTGAGCAGTTCTTC. Protein: CASSLGLAGAEQFF. The full variable domain, rest sourced from reference TRBV5-6 and TRBJ2-1, is DAGVTQSPTHLIKTRGQQVTLRCSPKSGHDTVSWYQQALGQGPQFIFQYYEEEERQRGNFPDRFSGHQFPNYSSELNVNALLLGDSALYLCASSLGLAGAEQFFGPGTRLTVL.

This rearrangement joins TRBV7-9 to TRBJ1-2; no clear D gene. Germline CDR1 SEHNR, CDR2 FQNEAQ (reference sequence). V was pared by 2 bases and J by 4 bases, with 5 bases between. The CDR3 runs to 12 residues. The CDR3 DNA is TGTGCCAGCAGCTTAATGAGCTATGGCTACACCTTC. It specifies CASSLMSYGYTF.

This clone appeared once. The rearrangement uses TRBV10-3 and TRBJ2-1; TRBD2 matches 8 bases. Trimming removed 0 bases from V and 8 bases from J; junction bases left unmatched: 12. Germline V CDR1 and CDR2: ENHRY, SYGVKD. The CDR3 spans 17 residues. The CDR3 region is CAISESMGGSGVDEQFF. DNA of the CDR3: TGTGCCATCAGTGAGTCAATGGGAGGTAGCGGGGTCGATGAGCAGTTCTTC.

The CDR3 loop is CASSIRASGNYEQYF. CDR3 in DNA: TGTGCCAGTAGTATAAGGGCTAGCGGAAACTACGAGCAGTACTTC. The chain uses TRBV19 and TRBJ2-7; 7 bases map to TRBD2. With 2 bases clipped from V and 3 bases from J, the junction kept 7 bases outside the gene matches. The CDR3 extends over 15 amino acids. Germline assignment: CDR1 LNHDA and CDR2 SQIVND (reference sequence).

V gene TRBV7-8 combines with J gene TRBJ2-2; 7 bases line up with TRBD2. This CDR3 contains 16 residues. Germline CDR1 is SGHVS and CDR2 is FQNEAQ. The junction had 4 bases not matched to a gene; V was cut back by 3 bases and J by 0 bases. CDR3 amino acids: CASSFTGTTNTGELFF. The CDR3 coding sequence is TGTGCCAGCAGCTTTACCGGGACTACGAACACCGGGGAGCTGTTTTTT.

The chain is built from TRBV5-1 and TRBJ1-5; D remains ambiguous. Germline V gene data show CDR1 as SGHRS and CDR2 as YFSETQ. This CDR3 region has 14 residues. The V and J ends lost 0 bases and 3 bases respectively, with 7 bases between them. CDR3 in amino acids: CASSLGENNQPQHF. Written as DNA, the CDR3 is TGCGCCAGCAGCTTGGGGGAGAACAATCAGCCCCAGCATTTT.

The chain uses TRBV6-1 and TRBJ1-2; the D gene is possibly TRBD1 (6 bases). The CDR3 loop spans 13 amino acids. CDR1 MNHNS and CDR2 SASEGT come from the germline V gene. Trimming took 11 bases from V and 4 from J, leaving 17 bases between them. CDR3 in amino acids: CAGVRGGSYGYTF. For the CDR3, the DNA is TGTGCCGGTGTCCGAGGGGGGTCCTATGGCTACACCTTC.

This clone was observed a few times. The chain employs TRBV5-1 and TRBJ1-2; D remains unclear. There are 11 residues in the CDR3. Trimming cost V 4 bases and J 5 bases, with 6 bases left between them. The germline CDR1 and CDR2 sequences are SGHRS and YFSETQ. For the CDR3, the DNA is TGCGCCAGCAGCGCGGGGTATGGCTACACCTTC. This gives the protein CASSAGYGYTF.

The V call is TRBV28, the J call TRBJ1-1, with D tentatively TRBD1 (6 bases). Trimming took 7 bases from V and 4 from J, leaving 28 bases between them. The CDR3 is 18 amino acids. Germline V CDR1 and CDR2: MDHEN, SYDVKM. CDR3 region: CASTYYPVGGARGTEAFF. CDR3 in DNA: TGTGCCAGCACCTATTACCCCGTCGGGGGGGCGCGGGGCACTGAAGCTTTCTTT.

This clone was seen a few times. The rearrangement uses TRBV7-9 and TRBJ2-1; maybe TRBD2 (6 bases). The CDR3 consists of 13 residues. CDR1 is SEHNR and CDR2 is FQNEAQ in the germline V gene (reference sequence). V shed 0 bases and J shed 8 bases, with 8 bases lying between them. The chain's CDR3 is CASSLAREHEQFF. CDR3 nucleotides: TGTGCCAGCAGCTTAGCGCGGGAACATGAGCAGTTCTTC.

The V and J genes are TRBV5-6 and TRBJ1-1; D not certain. The CDR3 sequence is 13 residues long. Germline V gene data show CDR1 as SGHDT and CDR2 as YYEEEE. V shed 0 bases and J shed 3 bases, with 6 bases lying between them. The CDR3 loop reads CASSLVLDTEAFF. The CDR3 DNA is TGTGCCAGCAGCTTGGTTCTGGACACTGAAGCTTTCTTT.

This clone was counted between two and nine times. The chain joins TRBV27 to TRBJ2-3; TRBD1 matches 12 bases. Germline loops: CDR1 MNHEY, CDR2 SMNVEV (reference sequence). The CDR3 consists of 16 residues. The V gene end was trimmed by 9 bases and the J gene end by 3 bases; junction bases not matched to a gene: 10. The CDR3 sequence: CASSGTGGSRTDTQYF. CDR3 DNA: TGTGCCAGTTCCGGGACAGGGGGCAGTAGGACAGATACGCAGTATTTT.